These 14 T cell receptor beta chains were all obtained from the same sample, sequenced in a study of CD8 T cells in ankylosing spondylitis. MiXCR, applied by TCRdb to the 5' RACE reads, yields one record per CDR3 protein. The table includes under 200,000 distinct CDR3 sequences, 11% detected once. The sequenced sample was blood, either unsorted or a sorted T cell fraction (not recorded which). These receptors all come from a male donor with ankylosing spondylitis or in good health (not recorded which).

Ten or more counts support this clonotype. The chain joins TRBV27 to TRBJ2-1, with 13 bases matching TRBD2. The CDR3 has 15 amino acids. V trimming: 5 bases; J trimming: 8 bases; junction bases outside the gene matches: 6. Germline CDR1 and CDR2: MNHEY and SMNVEV (reference sequence). CDR3 coding DNA: TGTGCCAGCAGTCGACTAGCGGGAGGTGGGGATGAGCAGTTCTTC. Encoded protein: CASSRLAGGGDEQFF.

Ten or more counts support this clonotype. The chain joins TRBV3-1 to TRBJ1-1; no reliable D call. CDR1 is LGHDT and CDR2 is YNNKEL in the germline V gene (reference sequence). The ends were cut back, 1 base at V and 3 bases at J, with 9 bases in the middle. The CDR3 is 14 residues long. The CDR3 nucleotides read TGTGCCAGCAGCCAAGTGGGGATTGACACTGAAGCTTTCTTT. Encoded protein: CASSQVGIDTEAFF. The variable domain in full, completed from reference TRBV3-1 and TRBJ1-1, reads DTAVSQTPKYLVTQMGNDKSIKCEQNLGHDTMYWYKQDSKKFLKIMFSYNNKELIINETVPNRFSPKSPDKAHLNLHINSLELGDSAVYFCASSQVGIDTEAFFGQGTRLTVV.

This clonotype was detected only a few times. The chain links TRBV11-2 to TRBJ2-3, with D perhaps TRBD1 (5 bases). The CDR3 runs to 13 residues. Germline CDR1 SGHAT, CDR2 FQNNGV. Between the trimmed V and J ends, which lost 3 bases and 4 bases, there was a span of 8 bases. CDR3 in amino acids: CASSLDIPDTQYF. In DNA form, the CDR3 reads TGTGCCAGCAGCTTGGACATTCCAGATACGCAGTATTTT.

This clonotype appeared many times. The genes are TRBV29-1 and TRBJ1-1, with D perhaps matching TRBD1 (5 bases). The CDR3 covers 10 residues. The germline gives CDR1 SQVTM, CDR2 ANQGSEA. The CDR3 nucleotides are TGCAGTACCAGGGACACTGAAGCTTTCTTT. Amino acids: CSTRDTEAFF.

This clonotype was seen at least ten times. The gene calls are TRBV12-3 or TRBV12-4 and TRBJ1-1, with 9 bases lining up with TRBD1. The V and J ends lost 5 bases and 4 bases, in that order; junction bases with no gene match: 5. The CDR3 has 14 amino acids. The CDR3 region is CASSPGTGSTEAFF. The DNA for the CDR3 is TGTGCCAGCAGTCCCGGGACAGGGAGCACTGAAGCTTTCTTT.

This clonotype showed up many times. J is TRBJ2-2 and V is TRBV5-5, with 11 nucleotides matching TRBD2. Germline CDR1 SGHKS, CDR2 YYEKEE (reference sequence). J lost 2 bases, V lost 4 bases, and 4 bases had no gene match. This CDR3 contains 16 residues. CDR3 nucleotides: TGTGCCAGCAGCGAGGGACTAGCGGTAAACACCGGGGAGCTGTTTTTT. Amino acids: CASSEGLAVNTGELFF.

This clonotype was detected only a few times. The CDR3 DNA sequence: TGCAGCGTTGAGGCCCCCCAAACGGGGGGGCCTCGGACCGGGGAGCTGTTTTTT. As protein: CSVEAPQTGGPRTGELFF. This rearrangement joins TRBV29-1 to TRBJ2-2; 8 bases agree with TRBD2. With V trimmed by 3 bases and J by 5 bases, 17 bases remained unmatched. The CDR3 runs to 18 residues. Germline assignment: CDR1 SQVTM and CDR2 ANQGSEA.

This clonotype was observed many times. The gene calls are TRBV12-3 or TRBV12-4 and TRBJ1-2, with a weak D call TRBD1 (5 bases). The V gene lost 3 bases and the J gene lost 2 bases, with 16 bases spanning the gap. The CDR3 extends over 16 amino acids. CDR3 DNA: TGTGCCAGCAGTTTTGGGGGACGGGGAGCCAACTATGGCTACACCTTC. This sequence encodes CASSFGGRGANYGYTF.

This clonotype was detected many times. This chain links TRBV29-1 with TRBJ2-5; TRBD1 aligns across 7 bases. With 7 bases clipped from V and 1 base from J, the junction kept 3 bases outside the gene matches. This CDR3 comprises 12 residues. Germline CDR1 SQVTM, CDR2 ANQGSEA. The CDR3 protein is CSAGQTQETQYF. The CDR3 DNA reads as TGCAGCGCGGGACAGACCCAAGAGACCCAGTACTTC.

The chain is built from TRBV12-3 or TRBV12-4 and TRBJ1-1; tentative D call: TRBD1 (5 bases). The length of the CDR3 is 14 residues. Trimming pared 4 bases from V and 1 base from J, leaving 10 bases between. The CDR3 region is CASSSQGTNTEAFF. As DNA, the CDR3 is TGTGCCAGCAGTTCGCAGGGAACGAACACTGAAGCTTTCTTT.

This clonotype was counted ten times or more. The chain combines TRBV12-3 or TRBV12-4 with TRBJ2-1, with D perhaps matching TRBD2 (7 bases). V was trimmed by 1 base and J by 0 bases, leaving 10 bases between them. CDR3 length: 16 residues. The CDR3 loop reads CASSLGGGASYNEQFF. CDR3 DNA sequence: TGTGCCAGCAGTTTAGGTGGGGGGGCCTCCTACAATGAGCAGTTCTTC.

This clonotype showed up many times. This chain uses TRBV12-3 or TRBV12-4 with TRBJ1-2, with a tentative D call TRBD1 (5 bases). There are 14 residues in the CDR3. V gave up 2 bases and J gave up 7 bases, with 14 bases separating them. CDR3 loop: CASSLRLTELGYTF. In DNA, the CDR3 is TGTGCCAGCAGTTTACGTCTGACAGAACTTGGCTACACCTTC.

As DNA, the CDR3 is TGTGCCAGCAGTTACTCGATGTCTGGGGGTTCAGCCTACGAGCAGTACTTC. This encodes CASSYSMSGGSAYEQYF. The genes are TRBV6-5 and TRBJ2-7, with D perhaps being TRBD1 or TRBD2 (5 bases each). This CDR3 is 17 amino acids long. CDR1 and CDR2 (germline): MNHEY, SVGAGI. V lost 0 bases to trimming and J lost 2 bases, with 17 bases between them.

J is TRBJ2-5 and V is TRBV27; maybe TRBD2 (7 bases). V shed 4 bases and J shed 5 bases, with 11 bases lying between them. Germline V gene lookup returns CDR1 MNHEY and CDR2 SMNVEV (reference sequence). The CDR3 is 13 residues long. The CDR3 DNA reads TGTGCCAGCAGTTGGAGGGGGGGCGAGACCCAGTACTTC. Amino acid sequence: CASSWRGGETQYF.